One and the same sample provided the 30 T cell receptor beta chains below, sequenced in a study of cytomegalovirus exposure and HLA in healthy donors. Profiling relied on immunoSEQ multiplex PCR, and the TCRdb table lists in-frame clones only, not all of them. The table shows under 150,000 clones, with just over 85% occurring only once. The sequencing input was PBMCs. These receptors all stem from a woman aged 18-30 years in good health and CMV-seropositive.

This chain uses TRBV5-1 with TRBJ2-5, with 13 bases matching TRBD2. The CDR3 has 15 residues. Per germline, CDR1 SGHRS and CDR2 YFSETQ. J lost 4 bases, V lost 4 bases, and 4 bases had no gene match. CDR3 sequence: CASSLGLAGVETQYF. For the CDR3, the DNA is TGCGCCAGCAGCCTCGGACTAGCGGGGGTAGAGACCCAGTACTTC.

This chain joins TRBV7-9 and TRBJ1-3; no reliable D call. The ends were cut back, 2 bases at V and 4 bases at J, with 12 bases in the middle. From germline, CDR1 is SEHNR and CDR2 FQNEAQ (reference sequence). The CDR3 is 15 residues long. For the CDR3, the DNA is TGTGCCAGCAGCTTACTGCGGGATCCCGGAAACACCATATATTTT. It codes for CASSLLRDPGNTIYF.

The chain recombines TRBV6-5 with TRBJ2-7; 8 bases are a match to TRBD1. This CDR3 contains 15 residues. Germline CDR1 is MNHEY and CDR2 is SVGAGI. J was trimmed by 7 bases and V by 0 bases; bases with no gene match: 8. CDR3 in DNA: TGTGCCAGCAGTTACTCATCCCAGGGGGCGCGAGAGCAGTACTTC. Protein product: CASSYSSQGAREQYF.

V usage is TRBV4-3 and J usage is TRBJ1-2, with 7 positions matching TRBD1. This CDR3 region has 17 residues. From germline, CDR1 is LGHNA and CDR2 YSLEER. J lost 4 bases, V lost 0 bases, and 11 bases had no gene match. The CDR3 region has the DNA TGCGCCAGCAGCCAAGACCTACGGGACAGCTCAATCTATGGCTACACCTTC. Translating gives CASSQDLRDSSIYGYTF.

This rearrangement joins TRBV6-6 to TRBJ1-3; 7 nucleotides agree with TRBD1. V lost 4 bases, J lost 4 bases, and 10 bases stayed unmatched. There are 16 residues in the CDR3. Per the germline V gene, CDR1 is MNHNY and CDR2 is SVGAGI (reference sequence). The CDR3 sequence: CASSLRQGHSGNTIYF. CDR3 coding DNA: TGTGCCAGCAGTTTACGACAGGGACATTCAGGAAACACCATATATTTT.

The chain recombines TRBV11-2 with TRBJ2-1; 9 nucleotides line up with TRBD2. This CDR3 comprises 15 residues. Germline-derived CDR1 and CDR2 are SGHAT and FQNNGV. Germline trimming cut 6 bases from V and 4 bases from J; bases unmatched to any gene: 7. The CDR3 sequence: CASRTGLAGYNEQFF. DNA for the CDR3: TGTGCCAGCAGAACGGGGCTAGCGGGGTACAATGAGCAGTTCTTC.

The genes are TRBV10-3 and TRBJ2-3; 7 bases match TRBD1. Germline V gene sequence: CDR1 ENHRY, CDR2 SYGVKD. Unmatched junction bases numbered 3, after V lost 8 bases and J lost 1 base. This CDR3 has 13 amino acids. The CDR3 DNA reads TGTGCCATCTCCGGGACAGGCACAGATACGCAGTATTTT. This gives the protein CAISGTGTDTQYF.

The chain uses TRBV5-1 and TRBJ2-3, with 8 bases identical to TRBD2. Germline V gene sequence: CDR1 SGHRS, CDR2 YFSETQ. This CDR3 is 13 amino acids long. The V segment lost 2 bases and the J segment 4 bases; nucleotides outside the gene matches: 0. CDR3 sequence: CASSLAGADTQYF. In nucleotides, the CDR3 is TGCGCCAGCAGCTTAGCGGGGGCAGATACGCAGTATTTT.

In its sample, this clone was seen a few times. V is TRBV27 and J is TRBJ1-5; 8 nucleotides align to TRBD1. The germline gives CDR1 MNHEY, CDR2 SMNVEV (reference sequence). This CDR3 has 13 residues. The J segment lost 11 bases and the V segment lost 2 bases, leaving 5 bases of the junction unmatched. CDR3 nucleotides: TGTGCCAGCAGTTTACAGGGGGCGGGGACCCAGCATTTT. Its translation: CASSLQGAGTQHF.

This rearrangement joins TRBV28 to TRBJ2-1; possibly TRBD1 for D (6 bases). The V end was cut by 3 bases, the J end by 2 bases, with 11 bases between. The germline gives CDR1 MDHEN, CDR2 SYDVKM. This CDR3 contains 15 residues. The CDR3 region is CASSFTGRAYNEQFF. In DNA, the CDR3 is TGTGCCAGCAGTTTCACAGGGCGCGCCTACAATGAGCAGTTCTTC.

The CDR3 DNA reads as TGTGCCAGTAGTATGACAGAGAACACTGAAGCTTTCTTT. This codes for CASSMTENTEAFF. The rearrangement uses TRBV19 and TRBJ1-1; weak D call: TRBD1 (5 bases). The CDR3 has 13 amino acids. Trimming took 3 bases from V and 1 from J, leaving 6 bases between them. From germline, CDR1 is LNHDA and CDR2 SQIVND (reference sequence).

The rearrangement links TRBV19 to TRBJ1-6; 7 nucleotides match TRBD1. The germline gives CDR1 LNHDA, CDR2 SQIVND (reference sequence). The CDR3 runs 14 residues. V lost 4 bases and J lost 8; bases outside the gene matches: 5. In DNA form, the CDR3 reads TGTGCCAGTAGTACCCCAGGGGGAGATTCACCCCTCCACTTT. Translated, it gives CASSTPGGDSPLHF.

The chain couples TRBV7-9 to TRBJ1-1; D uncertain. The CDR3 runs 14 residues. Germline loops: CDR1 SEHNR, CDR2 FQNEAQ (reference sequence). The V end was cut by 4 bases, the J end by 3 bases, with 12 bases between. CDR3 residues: CASSYPRIDTEAFF. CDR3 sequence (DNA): TGTGCCAGCAGCTACCCTAGGATAGACACTGAAGCTTTCTTT.

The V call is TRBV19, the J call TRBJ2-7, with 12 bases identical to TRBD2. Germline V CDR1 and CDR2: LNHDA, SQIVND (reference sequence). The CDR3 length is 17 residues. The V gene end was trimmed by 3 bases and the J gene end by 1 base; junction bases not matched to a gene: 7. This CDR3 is CASSMKLAGGFSYEQYF. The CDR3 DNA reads TGTGCCAGTAGTATGAAACTAGCGGGGGGTTTTTCCTACGAGCAGTACTTC. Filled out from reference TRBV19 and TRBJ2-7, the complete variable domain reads DGGITQSPKYLFRKEGQNVTLSCEQNLNHDAMYWYRQDPGQGLRLIYYSQIVNDFQKGDIAEGYSVSREKKESFPLTVTSAQKNPTAFYLCASSMKLAGGFSYEQYFGPGTRLTVT.

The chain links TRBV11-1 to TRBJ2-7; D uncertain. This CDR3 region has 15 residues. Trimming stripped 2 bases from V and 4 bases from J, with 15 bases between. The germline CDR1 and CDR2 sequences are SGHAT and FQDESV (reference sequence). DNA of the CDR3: TGTGCCAGCAGCTTAATCGACTCCGACCCGTACGAGCAGTACTTC. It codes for CASSLIDSDPYEQYF.

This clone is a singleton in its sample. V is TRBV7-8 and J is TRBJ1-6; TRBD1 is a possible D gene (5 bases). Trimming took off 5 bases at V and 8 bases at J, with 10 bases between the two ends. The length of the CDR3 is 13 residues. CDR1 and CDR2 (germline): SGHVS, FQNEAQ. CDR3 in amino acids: CASSTTRDSPLHF. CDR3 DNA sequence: TGTGCCAGCAGCACGACCAGGGATTCACCCCTCCACTTT.

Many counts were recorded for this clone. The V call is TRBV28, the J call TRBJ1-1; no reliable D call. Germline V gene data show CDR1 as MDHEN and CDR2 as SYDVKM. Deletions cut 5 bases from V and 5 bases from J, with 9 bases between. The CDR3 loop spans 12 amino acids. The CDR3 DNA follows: TGTGCCAGCAGTCCGGGTGGAACTGAAGCTTTCTTT. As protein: CASSPGGTEAFF.

In nucleotides, the CDR3 is TGCGCCAGCAGTGGGGGACAGGGGCCGTTTCGGTATAGCAATCAGCCCCAGCATTTT. Its protein is CASSGGQGPFRYSNQPQHF. The V gene is TRBV10-1, the J gene TRBJ1-5; the match to TRBD1 covers 10 bases. Trimming at V came to 4 bases and at J to 0 bases, leaving 12 bases not matched to a gene. The germline gives CDR1 WNHNN, CDR2 SYGVQD (reference sequence). The CDR3 sequence is 19 residues long.

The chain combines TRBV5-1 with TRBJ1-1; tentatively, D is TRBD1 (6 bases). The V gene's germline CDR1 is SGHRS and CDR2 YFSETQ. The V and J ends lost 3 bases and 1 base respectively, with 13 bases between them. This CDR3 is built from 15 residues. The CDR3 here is CASSSVGGKNTEAFF. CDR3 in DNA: TGCGCCAGCAGCTCGGTTGGGGGCAAGAACACTGAAGCTTTCTTT.

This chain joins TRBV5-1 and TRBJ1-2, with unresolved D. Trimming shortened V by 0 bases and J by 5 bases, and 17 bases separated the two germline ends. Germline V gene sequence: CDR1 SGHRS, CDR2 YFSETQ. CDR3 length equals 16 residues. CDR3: CASSLEVRGRVYGYTF. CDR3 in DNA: TGCGCCAGCAGCTTGGAAGTGCGGGGAAGAGTGTATGGCTACACCTTC.

DNA of the CDR3: TGTGCCAGCAGCTTAAGCGGCAGGGAGGATGGCTACACCTTC. Amino acids: CASSLSGREDGYTF. The gene calls are TRBV7-9 and TRBJ1-2; TRBD1 is a possible D gene (5 bases). The CDR3 runs 14 residues. The V and J ends lost 2 bases and 6 bases respectively, with 13 bases between them. CDR1 and CDR2 from the germline V gene are SEHNR and FQNEAQ (reference sequence).

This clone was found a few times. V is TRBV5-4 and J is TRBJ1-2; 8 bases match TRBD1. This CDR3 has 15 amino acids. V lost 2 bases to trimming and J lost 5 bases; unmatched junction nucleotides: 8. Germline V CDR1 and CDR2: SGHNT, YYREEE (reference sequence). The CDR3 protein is CASSLVTGGSYGYTF. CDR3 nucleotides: TGTGCCAGCAGCTTAGTAACAGGGGGTAGTTATGGCTACACCTTC.

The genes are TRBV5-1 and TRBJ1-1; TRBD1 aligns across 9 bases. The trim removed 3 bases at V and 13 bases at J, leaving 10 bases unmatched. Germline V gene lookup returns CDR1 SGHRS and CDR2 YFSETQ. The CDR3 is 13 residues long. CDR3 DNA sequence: TGCGCCAGCAGCTCGGGGTGGGACAGGGCGGTTTTCTTT. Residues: CASSSGWDRAVFF.

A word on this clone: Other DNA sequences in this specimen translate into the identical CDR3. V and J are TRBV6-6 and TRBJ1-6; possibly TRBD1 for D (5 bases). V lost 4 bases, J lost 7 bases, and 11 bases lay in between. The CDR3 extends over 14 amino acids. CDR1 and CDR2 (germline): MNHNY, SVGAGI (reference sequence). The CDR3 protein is CASSFPGNNSPLHF. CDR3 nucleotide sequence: TGTGCCAGCAGTTTCCCAGGGAACAATTCACCCCTCCACTTT.

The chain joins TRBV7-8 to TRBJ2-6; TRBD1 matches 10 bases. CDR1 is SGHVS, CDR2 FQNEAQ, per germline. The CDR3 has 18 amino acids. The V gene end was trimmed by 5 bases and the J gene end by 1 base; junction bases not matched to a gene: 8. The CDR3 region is CASSQRRDRGSGANVLTF. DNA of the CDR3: TGTGCCAGCAGCCAAAGACGGGACAGGGGATCTGGGGCCAACGTCCTGACTTTC.

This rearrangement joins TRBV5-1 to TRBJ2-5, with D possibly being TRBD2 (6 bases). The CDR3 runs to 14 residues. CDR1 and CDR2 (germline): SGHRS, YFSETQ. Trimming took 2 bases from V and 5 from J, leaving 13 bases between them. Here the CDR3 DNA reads TGCGCCAGCAGCTTTGGGACTCCGCGGGAGACCCAGTACTTC. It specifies CASSFGTPRETQYF.

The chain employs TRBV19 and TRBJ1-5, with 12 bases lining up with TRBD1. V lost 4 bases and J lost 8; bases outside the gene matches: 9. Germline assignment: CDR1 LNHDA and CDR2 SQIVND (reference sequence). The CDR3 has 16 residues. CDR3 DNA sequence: TGTGCCAGTAGTAGCCGGGACAGGGGGCTGACAGAGCCCCAGCATTTT. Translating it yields CASSSRDRGLTEPQHF.

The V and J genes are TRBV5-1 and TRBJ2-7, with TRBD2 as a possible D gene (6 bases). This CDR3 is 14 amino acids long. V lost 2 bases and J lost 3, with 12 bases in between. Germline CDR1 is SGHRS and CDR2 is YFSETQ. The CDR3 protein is CASSFGQGGYEQYF. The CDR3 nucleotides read TGCGCCAGCAGCTTTGGCCAGGGAGGCTACGAGCAGTACTTC.

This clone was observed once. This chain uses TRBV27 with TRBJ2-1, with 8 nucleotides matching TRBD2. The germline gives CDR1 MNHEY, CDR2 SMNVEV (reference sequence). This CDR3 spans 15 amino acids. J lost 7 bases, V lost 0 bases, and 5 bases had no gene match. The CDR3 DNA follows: TGTGCCAGCAGTTTATCTAGCGGGGTATGGAATGAGCAGTTCTTC. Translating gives CASSLSSGVWNEQFF.

The CDR3 DNA reads as TGTGCCAGCAGCACTTCACTGGGACTCGCCTACAATGAGCAGTTCTTC. Its translation is CASSTSLGLAYNEQFF. The rearrangement uses TRBV9 and TRBJ2-1; D might be TRBD2 (6 bases). The CDR3 sequence is 16 residues long. V gave up 4 bases and J gave up 2 bases, with 16 bases separating them. Germline CDR1 SGDLS, CDR2 YYNGEE.